This T cell receptor (beta chain) emerged from a study of shared clonotypes between healthy human individuals. Study at large: Aged between 18 and 49, the donors were two women and three men. The study's findings and limits: Deeper or shallower sequencing was expected to change how clonotypes are shared among donors.

Assay runs were performed at deep level. Method: immunoSEQ multiplex PCR; TCRdb's copy keeps in-frame clones and lacks some. In the table there are about 2.2 million clones, around 93% of which are singletons. Looked up from germline, CDR1 is SGHRS and CDR2 is YFSETQ. V was clipped by 3 bases and J by 2 bases, with 15 bases between them. The CDR3 is 15 amino acids. CD45RO-negative cells were positively selected for CCR7, leaving out terminally differentiated effector memory CD45RA+ cells. Notes on this clone: Its specificity is not known.

This receptor was identified in a man between 18 and 29 years old in good health. Some clones in this sample may be carry-over from other donors' samples. This chain uses TRBV5-1 with TRBJ2-7; no clear D gene. Sequences were obtained from naive CD8+ T cells from PBMCs. The CDR3 sequence is CASSYSREGTYEQYF. The CDR3 DNA reads as TGCGCCAGCAGCTATAGTAGGGAAGGGACCTACGAGCAGTACTTC.